This entry describes one T cell receptor beta chain. Its antigen is currently unknown. Patients picked for sequencing had shown CD8+CD57+ cell expansion detected by flow cytometry. The data belong to a study of CD8+CD57+ T cells in acquired aplastic anemia. Looking at the study overall: CD4+ and CD8+ cells, once sorted, gave DNA averaging roughly 3 ug. Study-wide results and limits: A significant difference in CD8+ Simpson's diversity between patients and controls was not found.

CDR1 is LNHDA and CDR2 is SQIVND in the germline V gene (reference sequence). This CDR3 contains 15 residues. After removal of 5 bases from V and 3 bases from J, the junction contained 4 bases not matched to a gene. Template material for TCR beta VDJ and CDR3 profiling consisted of genomic DNA. A single record per CDR3 protein comes from TCRdb applying MiXCR to the reads. The sample has around 160,000 distinct CDR3 sequences, around 48% seen once. The sample was sorted CD4+, CD8+, or CD8+CD57+ T cells (not recorded which) from PBMCs. This chain joins TRBV19 and TRBJ1-6; TRBD1 matches at 7 bases. The origin of this receptor is a human donor with aplastic anemia. The CDR3 loop is CASSLGTVYNSPLHF. In DNA, the CDR3 is TGTGCCAGTAGTCTAGGGACAGTCTATAATTCACCCCTCCACTTT. Looking up the rest from reference TRBV19 and TRBJ1-6 gives the full variable domain: DGGITQSPKYLFRKEGQNVTLSCEQNLNHDAMYWYRQDPGQGLRLIYYSQIVNDFQKGDIAEGYSVSREKKESFPLTVTSAQKNPTAFYLCASSLGTVYNSPLHFGNGTRLTVT.